This TCR beta chain is from a study of T cell repertoires in cytomegalovirus infection (dated by TCRdb to about 2019). For the study in its entirety: Donor HLA type was relevant to the analysis, because carriage of CMV infection together with the matching HLA type was indicated by public TCR beta signatures. The paper as a whole reports these results and caveats: In both this cohort and an independent cohort of some 370 donors, the cumulative frequency of public TCR beta family members distinguished carriers of CMV infection plus the relevant HLA type. In the ex vivo response, HLA-C-restricted CMV-specific TCR beta clonotypes were dominant, and in two of eight donors the single most frequent clonotype came from this HLA-C-restricted group.

Turning to this clonotype: Its recognized antigen is unknown. A much larger clone differs by one base, so this may be a read error.

Data came from an Illumina HiSeq 1500. TCRdb passed the public sequencing reads through fastp at Q25 and MiXCR, retaining productive beta sequences. Merged by CDR3 protein, the rows form single entries marked with the most common genes and DNA. The table for this sample lists about 190,000 distinct CDR3 sequences; about 28% of them were counted only once. The ten largest clones capture approximately 31% of the sample. The CDR3 runs 14 residues from the cysteine to the phenylalanine. The DNA shown is the 42-base CDR3, in frame from base 1. From a lookup of the germline V gene, CDR1 and CDR2 are MRHNA and SNTAGT.

Sequencing was performed on PBMCs. In this chain, TRBV6-4 is recombined with TRBJ2-3; the junction holds 7 bases that match TRBD2. The source of this sequence is a human donor in good health (CMV status not recorded). Some clones in this sample may be carry-over from other donors' samples. DNA sequence: TGTGCCACCGCACGGGACTATCCAATGGATACGCAGTTTTTT. Translated, it gives CATARDYPMDTQFF.